The present entry profiles one TCR beta chain with its context. What it recognizes is unknown. This sample stems from a study of CXCR3-negative and CXCR3-positive naive CD8 T cells. Libraries of TRB cDNA were made by 5' RACE and carried UMIs. TCRdb reprocessed the 5' RACE reads, with one entry per CDR3 protein and no DNA. The listing contains around 150,000 distinct CDR3 sequences. Per germline, CDR1 MDHEN and CDR2 SYDVKM. The CDR3 is made up of 11 amino acids. Phenotypically, naive CD8+ T cells corresponded to CD45RO-CCR7+CD27+CD95-. Study-wide findings and caveats: Similar TRBV-TRBJ usage was seen in naive cells (both CXCR3-negative and CXCR3-positive), but memory cells differed. CXCR3-positive naive cells carried more hydrophobic TRB CDR3s than CXCR3-negative ones.

The chain employs TRBV28 and TRBJ2-1. This clonotype was obtained from a human donor in good health. Some clones in this sample may be carry-over from other donors' samples. The material sequenced was naive CXCR3+ CD8+ T cells from blood. Stated subset: CD45RO-CCR7+CD27+CD95- naive CD8+ T cells expressing CXCR3 (TNR3+). The CDR3 loop is CATLDYNEQFF.